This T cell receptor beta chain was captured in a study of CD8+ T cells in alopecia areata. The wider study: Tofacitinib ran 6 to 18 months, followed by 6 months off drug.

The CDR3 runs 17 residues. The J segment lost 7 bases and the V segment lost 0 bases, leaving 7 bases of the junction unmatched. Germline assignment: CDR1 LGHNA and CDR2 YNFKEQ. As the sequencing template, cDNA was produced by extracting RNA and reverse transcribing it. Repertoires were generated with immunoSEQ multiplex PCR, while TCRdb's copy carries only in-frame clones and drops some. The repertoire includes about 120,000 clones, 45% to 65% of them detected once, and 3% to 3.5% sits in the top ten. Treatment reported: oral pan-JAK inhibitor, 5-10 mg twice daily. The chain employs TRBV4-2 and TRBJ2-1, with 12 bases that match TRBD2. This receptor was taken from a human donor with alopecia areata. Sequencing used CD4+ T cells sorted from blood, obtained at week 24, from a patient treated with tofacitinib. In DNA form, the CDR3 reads TGTGCCAGCAGCCAAGATCGCCTAGCGGGGGGGCAGAATGAGCAGTTCTTC. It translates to CASSQDRLAGGQNEQFF.